At least ten counts were recorded for the clone carrying this T cell receptor beta chain. This record comes from a study of T cells in Graves' hyperthyroidism and ophthalmopathy. CDR3 length equals 16 residues. Germline CDR1 reads SGHRS; CDR2 reads YFSETQ. Trimming cost V 0 bases and J 0 bases, with 13 bases left between them. TCR beta CDR3 regions were amplified from RNA transcripts. HTBI primers were the set used in a first-round RT-PCR of the TCR CDR3. In TCRdb, the multiplex PCR reads were re-called with MiXCR into one record per CDR3 protein. The sample lists over 350,000 distinct CDR3 sequences, more than 13% occurring once.

The chain carries TRBV5-1 and TRBJ2-7, with D tentatively TRBD1 or TRBD2 (5 bases each). This sequence was found in a man in his forties or fifties with Graves' ophthalmopathy. Sequencing was done on a sample of blood. CDR3 sequence: CASSLDSGTSSYEQYF. The CDR3 region has the DNA TGCGCCAGCAGCTTGGACTCGGGGACGAGCTCCTACGAGCAGTACTTC.